A selection of T cell receptor beta chains follows, all from one sample in a study of metastatic and nonmetastatic thyroid tumors. TCRdb reassembled clones from the PCR reads with MiXCR. This table has about 24,000 clones, about 21% appearing once. Sequenced sample: blood. The receptors were gathered from a male donor with papillary thyroid cancer or a benign thyroid nodule (not recorded which). Some clones in this sample may be carry-over from other donors' samples. CDR3s include the opening cysteine and the closing phenylalanine or tryptophan. Each record gives: D gene, clone size, J gene, V gene, CDR3 protein, CDR3 DNA. D genes are given only for firm matches. Size is stated for part of the rows, as once, few or many counts, or as a class when the clone is expanded.

D: TRBD1
size: medium-sized
J: TRBJ2-7
V: TRBV6-2/TRBV6-3
CDR3: CASSYPTGRQRYEQYF
DNA: TGTGCCAGCAGTTACCCGACAGGGCGGCAGCGGTACGAGCAGTACTTC

D: .
size: .
J: TRBJ2-7
V: TRBV9
CDR3: CASSVGLASYEQYF
DNA: TGTGCCAGCAGCGTAGGACTGGCCTCCTACGAGCAGTACTTC

D: .
size: many
J: TRBJ2-1
V: TRBV4-2
CDR3: CASSPTGTLSRTRYNEQFF
DNA: TGTGCCAGCAGCCCTACCGGGACCCTAAGTCGCACAAGATACAATGAGCAGTTCTTC

D: TRBD2
size: .
J: TRBJ2-3
V: TRBV4-1
CDR3: CASSQVLVRERGDTQYF
DNA: TGCGCCAGCAGCCAAGTACTGGTACGGGAGCGGGGAGATACGCAGTATTTT

D: .
size: .
J: TRBJ1-2
V: TRBV30
CDR3: CAWRTGKNYGYTF
DNA: TGTGCCTGGAGGACCGGGAAGAACTATGGCTACACCTTC

D: TRBD2
size: many
J: TRBJ2-1
V: TRBV10-2
CDR3: CVSSEGLAVQHEQFF
DNA: TGCGTCAGCAGTGAGGGGCTAGCGGTTCAGCATGAGCAGTTCTTC

D: TRBD1
size: few
J: TRBJ2-7
V: TRBV5-1
CDR3: CASSLARQGADEHYF
DNA: TGCGCCAGCAGCTTGGCAAGGCAGGGGGCCGACGAGCATTACTTC

D: .
size: many
J: TRBJ2-7
V: TRBV20-1
CDR3: CSANTRSGYEQYF
DNA: TGCAGTGCTAACACTAGGAGTGGATACGAGCAGTACTTC

D: .
size: .
J: TRBJ2-4
V: TRBV28
CDR3: CASSLRKRDMGFF
DNA: TGTGCCAGCAGTTTAAGAAAGCGGGACATGGGGTTCTTC

D: TRBD2
size: many
J: TRBJ2-3
V: TRBV20-1
CDR3: CSARLAGATDTQYF
DNA: TGCAGTGCTAGACTAGCGGGAGCCACAGATACGCAGTATTTT

D: TRBD2
size: many
J: TRBJ2-2
V: TRBV27
CDR3: CASSLTSGGTGELFF
DNA: TGTGCCAGCAGTTTGACTAGCGGGGGCACCGGGGAGCTGTTTTTT

D: TRBD2
size: .
J: TRBJ2-2
V: TRBV24-1
CDR3: CATSDLAGGTGELFF
DNA: TGTGCCACCAGTGATCTAGCGGGAGGGACCGGGGAGCTGTTTTTT

D: .
size: many
J: TRBJ2-7
V: TRBV14
CDR3: CASSQNTGPYEQYF
DNA: TGTGCCAGCAGCCAAAATACGGGCCCCTACGAGCAGTACTTC

D: TRBD1
size: many
J: TRBJ2-1
V: TRBV18
CDR3: CASSPNRGKGQFF
DNA: TGTGCCAGCTCACCAAACAGGGGAAAAGGGCAGTTCTTC

D: .
size: many
J: TRBJ2-5
V: TRBV20-1
CDR3: CSATSQETQYF
DNA: TGCAGTGCGACTAGTCAAGAGACCCAGTACTTC

D: .
size: .
J: TRBJ1-1
V: TRBV4-1
CDR3: CASSSRGAGPSTEAFF
DNA: TGCGCCAGCAGCTCTAGAGGGGCGGGCCCTAGCACTGAAGCTTTCTTT

D: TRBD1
size: medium-sized
J: TRBJ1-2
V: TRBV12-5
CDR3: CASGLGTGGGYTF
DNA: TGTGCTAGTGGTTTGGGGACAGGGGGAGGCTACACCTTC

D: .
size: medium-sized
J: TRBJ1-2
V: TRBV28
CDR3: CASIGPPYYGYTF
DNA: TGTGCCAGCATAGGTCCTCCCTACTATGGCTACACCTTC

D: TRBD1
size: .
J: TRBJ1-2
V: TRBV7-3
CDR3: CASSLMTGGSYGYTF
DNA: TGTGCCAGCAGTTTAATGACAGGGGGCAGCTATGGCTACACCTTC

D: TRBD1
size: medium-sized
J: TRBJ1-6
V: TRBV4-1
CDR3: CASRPAGTGNSPLHF
DNA: TGCGCCAGCAGGCCCGCCGGGACAGGGAATTCACCCCTCCACTTT

D: .
size: medium-sized
J: TRBJ2-2
V: TRBV6-1
CDR3: CASSDVLFSQAGELFF
DNA: TGTGCCAGCAGTGACGTTTTATTTTCCCAAGCCGGGGAGCTGTTTTTT

D: .
size: .
J: TRBJ1-3
V: TRBV9
CDR3: CASSVGFNRDTGNTIYF
DNA: TGTGCCAGCAGCGTAGGCTTCAACAGGGACACTGGAAACACCATATATTTT

D: .
size: many
J: TRBJ2-7
V: TRBV6-2/TRBV6-3
CDR3: CASSYSLRERIYEQYF
DNA: TGTGCCAGCAGTTACTCGCTCAGGGAGAGGATCTACGAGCAGTACTTC

D: .
size: .
J: TRBJ2-5
V: TRBV5-1
CDR3: CASSLGGREKQYF
DNA: TGCGCCAGCAGCTTGGGGGGGAGAGAGAAACAGTACTTC

D: .
size: many
J: TRBJ2-3
V: TRBV6-2/TRBV6-3
CDR3: CASSYIQSTDTQYF
DNA: TGTGCCAGCAGTTACATTCAGTCAACAGATACGCAGTATTTT

D: .
size: medium-sized
J: TRBJ1-5
V: TRBV4-1
CDR3: CASSWDGGVGNQPQHF
DNA: TGCGCCAGCAGCTGGGACGGGGGCGTGGGCAATCAGCCCCAGCATTTT

D: .
size: .
J: TRBJ2-5
V: TRBV28
CDR3: CASSLLLTGQETQYF
DNA: TGTGCCAGCAGTTTACTCCTGACAGGCCAAGAGACCCAGTACTTC

D: TRBD2
size: .
J: TRBJ2-6
V: TRBV2
CDR3: CASSRLAGNSGANVLTF
DNA: TGTGCCAGCAGCCGTCTAGCGGGGAACTCTGGGGCCAACGTCCTGACTTTC

D: TRBD1
size: few
J: TRBJ2-1
V: TRBV2
CDR3: CVSEQGKGIYNEQFF
DNA: TGTGTCAGCGAACAGGGGAAGGGTATCTACAATGAGCAGTTCTTC

D: TRBD1
size: many
J: TRBJ2-1
V: TRBV20-1
CDR3: CSARDDGQGYNEQFF
DNA: TGCAGTGCTAGAGACGACGGACAGGGTTACAATGAGCAGTTCTTC

D: TRBD1
size: many
J: TRBJ2-1
V: TRBV5-6
CDR3: CASSLGQGKNEQFF
DNA: TGTGCCAGCAGCTTGGGACAGGGTAAGAATGAGCAGTTCTTC

D: .
size: .
J: TRBJ2-1
V: TRBV6-1
CDR3: CASSETLALLDEQFF
DNA: TGTGCCAGTAGTGAAACGCTAGCTCTCCTCGATGAACAGTTCTTC

D: .
size: .
J: TRBJ2-3
V: TRBV6-1
CDR3: CASSLRLTDTQYF
DNA: TGTGCCAGCAGCCTACGACTAACAGATACGCAGTATTTT

D: .
size: once
J: TRBJ1-6
V: TRBV30
CDR3: CAWVLGGSNSPLHF
DNA: TGTGCCTGGGTCCTGGGGGGGTCGAATTCACCCCTCCACTTT

D: TRBD1
size: many
J: TRBJ2-7
V: TRBV5-1
CDR3: CASSLRTGNGEQYF
DNA: TGCGCCAGCAGCTTAAGGACAGGGAATGGCGAGCAGTACTTC